The 14 T cell receptor beta chains listed next were all sequenced from one sample in a study of cytomegalovirus exposure and HLA in healthy donors. PCR primers comprised 60 Vbeta and 13 Jbeta primers. Sequenced by immunoSEQ multiplex PCR; TCRdb stores in-frame clones only, minus some. The sample lists 65,000 to 85,000 clones; about 80% were seen once. Sample: PBMCs. Receptors were obtained from a man aged 45-65 years in good health and CMV-seropositive.

V gene TRBV9 combines with J gene TRBJ2-1, with 11 bases fitting TRBD2. The CDR3 loop spans 15 amino acids. The V gene's germline CDR1 is SGDLS and CDR2 YYNGEE. J was trimmed by 5 bases and V by 3 bases; bases with no gene match: 4. CDR3 sequence (DNA): TGTGCCAGCAGCGCACGACTAGCGGGGCACAATGAGCAGTTCTTC. Translation gives CASSARLAGHNEQFF.

The chain joins TRBV19 to TRBJ1-5; a weak D match, TRBD1 (6 bases). With 7 bases removed from V and 1 base from J, the gap between germline ends came to 14 bases. CDR3 size: 15 residues. In germline, CDR1 is LNHDA, CDR2 SQIVND (reference sequence). The CDR3 loop is CASNKQGISNQPQHF. For the CDR3, the DNA is TGTGCCAGTAATAAGCAGGGGATCAGCAATCAGCCCCAGCATTTT.

The chain combines TRBV28 with TRBJ2-3; 7 bases match TRBD1. The length of the CDR3 is 16 residues. V lost 0 bases, J lost 2 bases, and 5 bases stayed unmatched. The V gene's germline CDR1 is MDHEN and CDR2 SYDVKM. The CDR3 loop reads CASSLWGQGDTDTQYF. For the CDR3, the DNA is TGTGCCAGCAGTTTATGGGGGCAGGGGGACACAGATACGCAGTATTTT. Complete variable domain (other parts from reference TRBV28 and TRBJ2-3): DVKVTQSSRYLVKRTGEKVFLECVQDMDHENMFWYRQDPGLGLRLIYFSYDVKMKEKGDIPEGYSVSREKKERFSLILESASTNQTSMYLCASSLWGQGDTDTQYFGPGTRLTVL.

A word on this clone: Its ends do not fully match the called genes, so a read error is possible. CDR3 nucleotides: TGTGCCAGCAGCTTGGGTCAATTGTCTCTAGCGGGTATTTCCCCCTTC. Its translation is CASSLGQLSLAGISPF. The chain carries TRBV5-6 and TRBJ2-7; TRBD2 matches at 8 bases. This CDR3 spans 16 amino acids. Germline V lookup: CDR1 SGHDT, CDR2 YYEEEE. The whole variable domain, filled in from reference TRBV5-6 and TRBJ2-7, reads DAGVTQSPTHLIKTRGQQVTLRCSPKSGHDTVSWYQQALGQGPQFIFQYYEEEERQRGNFPDRFSGHQFPNYSSELNVNALLLGDSALYLCASSLGQLSLAGISPFGPGTRLTVT.

This clone turned up a few times. This sequence joins TRBV19 and TRBJ2-1; 15 bases line up with TRBD2. CDR1 is LNHDA and CDR2 is SQIVND in the germline V gene (reference sequence). V lost 10 bases to trimming and J lost 8 bases; unmatched junction nucleotides: 6. CDR3 length equals 14 residues. CDR3 DNA: TGTGCCACCCGGACTAGCGGGAGGGGGTATGAGCAGTTCTTC. Encoded protein: CATRTSGRGYEQFF.

This clone was counted a single time. The chain couples TRBV6-5 to TRBJ2-1; the D gene is possibly TRBD2 (6 bases). The CDR3 totals 11 residues. In germline, CDR1 is MNHEY, CDR2 SVGAGI. V lost 8 bases, J lost 5 bases, and 7 bases lay in between. The CDR3 spells CASWEDNEQFF. The CDR3 DNA sequence: TGTGCCAGCTGGGAGGACAATGAGCAGTTCTTC.

The chain joins TRBV4-3 to TRBJ1-5; D remains unclear. The CDR3 is made up of 16 amino acids. Germline V lookup: CDR1 LGHNA, CDR2 YSLEER. V was cut by 0 bases and J by 1 base, with 10 bases left in between. In nucleotides, the CDR3 is TGCGCCAGCAGCCAAGACCAGTCGGGGAGCAATCAGCCCCAGCATTTT. It is translated as CASSQDQSGSNQPQHF.

The chain couples TRBV9 to TRBJ2-1; 8 bases are shared with TRBD2. Germline-derived CDR1 and CDR2 are SGDLS and YYNGEE. Losses at the gene ends were 3 bases for V and 3 bases for J; bases not matched to a gene: 5. CDR3 length equals 15 residues. CDR3 in amino acids: CASSDSGAFYNEQFF. In nucleotides, the CDR3 is TGTGCCAGCAGCGATAGCGGGGCATTCTACAATGAGCAGTTCTTC.

This clone was seen a single time. The genes are TRBV9 and TRBJ1-1; tentative D call: TRBD1 (5 bases). Germline V gene data show CDR1 as SGDLS and CDR2 as YYNGEE. Trimming removed 2 bases at V and 5 bases at J, with 10 bases between. This CDR3 has 13 amino acids. The chain's CDR3 is CASSVRGETEAFF. CDR3 coding DNA: TGTGCCAGCAGCGTTCGGGGGGAAACTGAAGCTTTCTTT.

The chain links TRBV10-3 to TRBJ1-1; TRBD1 is a possible D gene (5 bases). Germline assignment: CDR1 ENHRY and CDR2 SYGVKD. V lost 11 bases and J 3 bases, leaving 7 bases between the germline ends. The CDR3 runs 10 residues. CDR3 amino acids: CAPGDTEAFF. In DNA form, the CDR3 reads TGTGCCCCGGGGGACACTGAAGCTTTCTTT.

The chain joins TRBV27 to TRBJ1-1, with 10 nucleotides matching TRBD1. The CDR3 has 15 amino acids. Per the germline V gene, CDR1 is MNHEY and CDR2 is SMNVEV (reference sequence). V shed 3 bases, J shed 6 bases, and the junction held 7 bases outside the gene matches. The CDR3 DNA sequence: TGTGCCAGCAGTTTTCACGGGACAGGGGTCCCTGAAGCTTTCTTT. This sequence encodes CASSFHGTGVPEAFF.

V and J are TRBV30 and TRBJ1-6; possibly TRBD1 for D (6 bases). Germline V lookup: CDR1 GTSNPN, CDR2 SVGIG (reference sequence). The CDR3 spans 14 residues. With 4 bases removed from V and 9 bases from J, the gap between germline ends came to 16 bases. In DNA form, the CDR3 reads TGTGCCTGGATCAAAGGGGGATTGGGTTCACCCCTCCACTTT. It translates to CAWIKGGLGSPLHF.

The rearrangement joins TRBV9 to TRBJ2-5; 7 nucleotides agree with TRBD2. The J call could be wrong; TRBJ2-7 is a better fit for the DNA end. The CDR3 runs 15 residues. Germline-derived CDR1 and CDR2 are SGDLS and YYNGEE. The CDR3 here is CASSVASGISYEQYF. The CDR3 region has the DNA TGTGCCAGCAGCGTAGCAAGCGGGATATCCTACGAGCAGTACTTC.

CDR3 in DNA: TGCGCCAGCAGCGTGGGGACTAGCGGGAGGGCCGAAACAGATACGCAGTATTTT. This translates into CASSVGTSGRAETDTQYF. This rearrangement joins TRBV5-1 to TRBJ2-3, with 16 bases lining up with TRBD2. V shed 4 bases and J 3 bases; nucleotides not matched to a gene: 8. The CDR3 contains 18 residues. Germline CDR1 SGHRS, CDR2 YFSETQ.